Here is one T cell receptor beta chain with its context. The data are from a study of T cells in Graves' hyperthyroidism and ophthalmopathy. Study context: Peripheral blood was obtained at initial diagnosis, preceding any treatment.

The investigators amplified TCR beta CDR3 regions from RNA transcripts. The HTBI primer set drove a first-round RT-PCR of the TCR CDR3. In TCRdb, the multiplex PCR reads were re-called with MiXCR into one record per CDR3 protein. The sample lists over 150,000 distinct CDR3 sequences, around 15% seen once, with roughly 32% in the top ten. Hyperthyroidism was newly diagnosed in patients aged 18 to 65 (duration under 2 months). Trimming removed 5 bases at V and 2 bases at J, with 13 bases between. CDR1 SGHAT and CDR2 FQDESV come from the germline V gene (reference sequence). This CDR3 contains 14 residues.

The V gene is TRBV11-1, the J gene TRBJ2-7; no firm D call. This sequence originates from a woman aged 45-65 years with Graves' hyperthyroidism. The source material was blood. The CDR3 protein is CASSTGWGTYEQYF. The CDR3 DNA reads TGTGCCAGCAGCACCGGGTGGGGAACCTACGAGCAGTACTTC.